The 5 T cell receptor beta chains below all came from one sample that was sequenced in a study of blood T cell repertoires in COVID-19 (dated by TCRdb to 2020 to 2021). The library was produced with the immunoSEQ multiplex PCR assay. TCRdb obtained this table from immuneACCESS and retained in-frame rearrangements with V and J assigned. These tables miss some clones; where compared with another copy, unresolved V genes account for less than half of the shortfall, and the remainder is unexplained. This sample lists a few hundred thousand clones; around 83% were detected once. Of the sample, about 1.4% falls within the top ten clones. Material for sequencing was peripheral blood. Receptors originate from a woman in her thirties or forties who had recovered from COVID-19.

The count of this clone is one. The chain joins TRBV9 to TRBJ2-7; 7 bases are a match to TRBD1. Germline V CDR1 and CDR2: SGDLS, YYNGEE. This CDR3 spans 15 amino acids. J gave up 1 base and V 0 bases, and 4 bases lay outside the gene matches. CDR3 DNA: TGTGCCAGCAGCGTAGCAGGGGGTGATTCCTACGAGCAGTACTTC. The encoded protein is CASSVAGGDSYEQYF. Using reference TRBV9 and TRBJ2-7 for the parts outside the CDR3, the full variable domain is DSGVTQTPKHLITATGQRVTLRCSPRSGDLSVYWYQQSLDQGLQFLIQYYNGEERAKGNILERFSAQQFPDLHSELNLSSLELGDSALYFCASSVAGGDSYEQYFGPGTRLTVT.

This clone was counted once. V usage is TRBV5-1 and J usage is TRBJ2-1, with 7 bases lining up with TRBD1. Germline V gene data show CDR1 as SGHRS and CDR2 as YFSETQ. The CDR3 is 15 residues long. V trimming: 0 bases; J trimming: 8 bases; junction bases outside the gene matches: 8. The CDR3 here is CASSLEIIGGDEQFF. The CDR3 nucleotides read TGCGCCAGCAGCTTGGAGATTATAGGGGGCGATGAGCAGTTCTTC.

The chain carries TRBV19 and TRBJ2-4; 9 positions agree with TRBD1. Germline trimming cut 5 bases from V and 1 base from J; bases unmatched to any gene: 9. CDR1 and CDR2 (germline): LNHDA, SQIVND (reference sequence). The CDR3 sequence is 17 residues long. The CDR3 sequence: CASSPGTGISAKNIQYF. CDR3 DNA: TGTGCCAGTAGTCCCGGGACAGGGATCTCGGCCAAAAACATTCAGTACTTC.

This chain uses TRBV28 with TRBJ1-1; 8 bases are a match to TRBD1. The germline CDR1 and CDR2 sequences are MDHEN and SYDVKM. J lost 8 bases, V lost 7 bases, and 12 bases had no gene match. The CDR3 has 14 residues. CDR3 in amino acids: CASTLTGGVVEAFF. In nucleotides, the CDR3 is TGTGCCAGCACGCTTACAGGGGGGGTAGTAGAAGCTTTCTTT. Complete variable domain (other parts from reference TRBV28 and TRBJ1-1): DVKVTQSSRYLVKRTGEKVFLECVQDMDHENMFWYRQDPGLGLRLIYFSYDVKMKEKGDIPEGYSVSREKKERFSLILESASTNQTSMYLCASTLTGGVVEAFFGQGTRLTVV.

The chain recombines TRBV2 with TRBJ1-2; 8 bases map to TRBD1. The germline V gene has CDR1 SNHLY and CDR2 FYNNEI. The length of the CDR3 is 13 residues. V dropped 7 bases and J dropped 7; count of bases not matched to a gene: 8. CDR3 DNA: TGTGCCAGCACCGGGACAGACAGGGGTGGCTACACCTTC. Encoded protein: CASTGTDRGGYTF. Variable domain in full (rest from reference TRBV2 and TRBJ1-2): EPEVTQTPSHQVTQMGQEVILRCVPISNHLYFYWYRQILGQKVEFLVSFYNNEISEKSEIFDDQFSVERPDGSNFTLKIRSTKLEDSAMYFCASTGTDRGGYTFGSGTRLTVV.